A selection of T cell receptor beta chains follows, all from one sample in a study of blood T cells in healthy people across ages. Each CDR3 protein is one row after TCRdb ran MiXCR on the 5' RACE reads. The repertoire includes about 1.7 million distinct CDR3 sequences, over 25% of them detected once, and over 7% sits in the top ten. The sample comprised blood. These receptors all come from a woman in her twenties or thirties in good health. Each CDR3 is given without its conserved first and last residue.

CDR3 length,J gene,V gene,CDR3 protein
13,TRBJ2-6,TRBV5-4,ASSPRGMVTNVLT
13,TRBJ2-1,TRBV20-1,SASMGLAVYNEQF
18,TRBJ2-3,TRBV7-2,ASRAPGLAGGSLGTDTQY
14,TRBJ2-7,TRBV7-2,ASSPAPTSGRHEQY
10,TRBJ2-5,TRBV7-9,ASSQLLETQY
13,TRBJ2-1,TRBV12-5,ASGLVRLRDNEQF
12,TRBJ2-5,TRBV30,AWSVDWTQEAQY
12,TRBJ2-7,TRBV7-9,ASSPGQGAQEQY
15,TRBJ2-2,TRBV5-4,ASSLGGLAGYTGELF
9,TRBJ2-7,TRBV29-1,SVRAGGEQY
9,TRBJ1-1,TRBV12-3/TRBV12-4,ASSSSAGAF
11,TRBJ1-1,TRBV5-1,ASSFVRPRGAF
10,TRBJ2-5,TRBV20-1,RAIEDKTTQY
14,TRBJ1-5,TRBV5-6,ASRLSGHRRNQPQH
12,TRBJ2-1,TRBV3-1,ASSQGTPANEQF
13,TRBJ1-1,TRBV6-5,ASSYRRTRNTEAF
13,TRBJ2-4,TRBV7-2,ASSTQDRSSGEQY
11,TRBJ2-7,TRBV29-1,SVEMGPPYEQY
16,TRBJ1-5,TRBV10-3,AISESTGAPYSNQPQH
14,TRBJ2-3,TRBV28,ASSTYREQSTDTQY
10,TRBJ1-1,TRBV29-1,GVGQVNTEAF
11,TRBJ2-1,TRBV11-3,ASSLDRGSEQF